A selection of T cell receptor beta chains follows, all from one sample in a study of cytomegalovirus exposure and HLA in healthy donors. Using immunoSEQ multiplex PCR, the repertoire was profiled, and TCRdb retains in-frame clones only, with some absent. The table shows 160,000 or so clones, with almost 80% occurring only once. The specimen was PBMCs. The receptors shown here come from a man aged 40-55 years in good health and CMV-seropositive. Each CDR3 is given with its conserved first and last residue. The order of the fields is D gene, V gene, clone size, J gene, CDR3 protein, CDR3 DNA. The D gene is left open where the match is weak. Size values are once, few and many counts, or a class for expanded clones, and some rows have none.

.	TRBV28	.	TRBJ2-7	CASSSTGKTYEQYF	TGTGCCAGCAGTTCCACGGGGAAGACCTACGAGCAGTACTTC
TRBD2	TRBV7-9	.	TRBJ2-1	CSSSPRAGTRAYNEQFF	TGTTCCAGCAGCCCCCGAGCGGGAACTAGGGCCTACAATGAGCAGTTCTTC
.	TRBV27	.	TRBJ1-4	CASSPRDTLEKLFF	TGTGCCAGCAGTCCTCGGGACACCCTTGAAAAACTGTTTTTT
TRBD1	TRBV9	.	TRBJ2-1	CASSVVTGVYNEQFF	TGTGCCAGCAGCGTAGTGACAGGGGTATACAATGAGCAGTTCTTC
.	TRBV28	.	TRBJ1-1	CASSLRQNLEAFF	TGTGCCAGCAGTTTACGACAGAACCTTGAAGCTTTCTTT
TRBD1	TRBV6-6	.	TRBJ1-3	CASSSGQGAGNTIYF	TGTGCCAGCAGTTCGGGACAGGGAGCTGGAAACACCATATATTTT
.	TRBV7-9	.	TRBJ2-1	CASSSRENNEQFF	TGTGCCAGCAGCTCCCGGGAGAACAATGAGCAGTTCTTC
.	TRBV28	few	TRBJ2-7	CASSWSGSYEQYF	TGTGCCAGCAGTTGGAGTGGTTCCTACGAGCAGTACTTC
TRBD1	TRBV19	.	TRBJ1-2	CASSPSLTGSGYGYTF	TGTGCCAGTAGTCCCTCCTTGACAGGGTCCGGCTATGGCTACACCTTC
.	TRBV14	once	TRBJ1-5	CASSQETGNQPQHF	TGTGCCAGCAGCCAAGAAACAGGGAATCAGCCCCAGCATTTT
.	TRBV19	.	TRBJ2-3	CASFRVLNVDLYTDTQYF	TGTGCCAGTTTCCGGGTCCTAAATGTCGACCTCTACACAGATACGCAGTATTTT
.	TRBV11-2	.	TRBJ1-3	CASSPEIRAGNTIYF	TGTGCCAGCAGCCCAGAGATCAGGGCAGGAAACACCATATATTTT
TRBD2	TRBV7-9	.	TRBJ2-7	CASSPTGTSSLYEQYF	TGTGCCAGCAGCCCCACCGGGACTAGCTCACTCTACGAGCAGTACTTC
TRBD1	TRBV18	.	TRBJ1-2	CASSPTTGDGIYGYTF	TGTGCCAGCTCACCCACGACAGGGGACGGTATCTATGGCTACACCTTC
TRBD1	TRBV7-8	.	TRBJ1-1	CASSLGASGTGGTEAFF	TGTGCCAGCAGCTTAGGGGCATCCGGGACAGGGGGCACTGAAGCCTTCTTT